This TCR beta chain was profiled in a study of shared clonotypes between healthy human individuals. The naive CD8 fraction comprised CD45RO-negative cells positively selected for CCR7 and excluded terminally differentiated effector memory CD45RA+ cells. The method was immunoSEQ multiplex PCR; TCRdb's version includes in-frame clones alone and lacks a portion of them. This sample has millions of clones; 90% to 95% occur once, and the top ten carry 1.7%. V dropped 6 bases and J dropped 4; count of bases not matched to a gene: 15. Germline V gives CDR1 WSHSY, CDR2 SAAADI. This CDR3 is built from 20 residues.

Sequenced material: naive CD8+ T cells from PBMCs. The chain joins TRBV10-2 to TRBJ2-2, with 15 bases matching TRBD2. This sequence was found in a man younger than 30 in good health. Some clones in this sample may be carry-over from other donors' samples. The chain's CDR3 is CASSPLGTSGRTGGTGELFF. DNA of the CDR3: TGCGCCAGCAGCCCACTCGGGACTAGCGGGAGGACCGGGGGCACCGGGGAGCTGTTTTTT.